Sequencing of this T cell receptor (beta chain) was carried out in a study of early T cells in non-severe SARS-CoV-2 infection. Overall study: Sequenced bulk RNA came from whole blood that was unsorted, and chains were unpaired.

Whole-study results and caveats: There was a bias toward anti-spike CD8 responses in VDJdb matching, which missed private and CD4 specificities.

Regarding this clonotype: No antigen is known for it.

The CDR3 length is 13 residues. Trimming took off 2 bases at V and 10 bases at J, with 14 bases between the two ends. CDR1 is GTSNPN and CDR2 is SVGIG in the germline V gene (reference sequence). The library protocol tagged individual cDNA molecules with unique molecular identifiers. Using its own MiXCR run on the 5' RACE reads, TCRdb lists one record per CDR3 protein. In the table there are 85,000 to 100,000 distinct CDR3 sequences, 16% of which are singletons. The source is an adult who was a healthcare worker with PCR-confirmed SARS-CoV-2 infection or an uninfected control (not recorded which). The V gene is TRBV30, the J gene TRBJ1-4, with a weak D call TRBD1 (5 bases). Sequences were obtained from whole blood. This CDR3 reads CAWSTTEGRKLFF. CDR3 nucleotide sequence: TGTGCCTGGAGTACGACAGAGGGTAGAAAACTGTTTTTT.